These 14 T cell receptor beta chains originate from one sample sequenced in a study of metastatic and nonmetastatic thyroid tumors. With MiXCR, TCRdb called clones anew from the PCR reads. The repertoire holds some 4,100 clones, with 35% as singletons. No treatment of any kind had been given to any patient before thyroid surgery. Sequenced: adjacent normal tissue. The receptors stem from a male donor with papillary thyroid cancer or a benign thyroid nodule (not recorded which). Some clones in this sample may be carry-over from other donors' samples.

This sequence joins TRBV28 and TRBJ2-7, with 12 bases that match TRBD2. This CDR3 region has 20 residues. Germline CDR1 is MDHEN and CDR2 is SYDVKM. With 7 bases clipped from V and 3 bases from J, the junction kept 22 bases outside the gene matches. The CDR3 loop is CASISRDRVGTSGSLYEQYF. CDR3 DNA sequence: TGTGCCAGCATTTCACGGGACAGGGTCGGGACTAGCGGGTCACTCTACGAGCAGTACTTC.

This clone was observed many times. A much more abundant neighbour one base away suggests this may be a read error. The rearrangement links TRBV19 to TRBJ2-6; D is unresolved. CDR3 length: 17 residues. Germline CDR1 is LNHDA and CDR2 is SQIVND (reference sequence). V lost 5 bases to trimming and J lost 0 bases, with 14 bases between them. DNA for the CDR3: TGTGCCAGTAGTTTGGCCCGGTGGGCCTCTGGGGCCAACGTCCTGACTTTC. This sequence encodes CASSLARWASGANVLTF.

CDR3 amino acids: CASSPTTGTSGSVTYNEQFF. The CDR3 region has the DNA TGTGCCAGCAGTCCAACAACCGGGACTAGCGGGAGTGTCACCTACAATGAGCAGTTCTTC. The rearrangement joins TRBV25-1 to TRBJ2-1; 14 nucleotides match TRBD2. CDR1 and CDR2 (germline): MGHDK, SYGVNS. The CDR3 spans 20 residues. V dropped 5 bases and J dropped 2; count of bases not matched to a gene: 14. Drawing the rest from reference TRBV25-1 and TRBJ2-1, the complete variable domain is EADIYQTPRYLVIGTGKKITLECSQTMGHDKMYWYQQDPGMELHLIHYSYGVNSTEKGDLSSESTVSRIRTEHFPLTLESARPSHTSQYLCASSPTTGTSGSVTYNEQFFGPGTRLTVL.

This clone has only a few counts. The V call is TRBV19, the J call TRBJ1-1, with D perhaps matching TRBD1 (5 bases). Per germline, CDR1 LNHDA and CDR2 SQIVND (reference sequence). V dropped 7 bases and J dropped 4 bases, with 19 bases sitting between them. The CDR3 is 15 residues long. The CDR3, as DNA: TGTGCCAGTATGTTGGGGTCCTTCGGGGGCACTGAAGCTTTCTTT. Residues: CASMLGSFGGTEAFF.

This chain connects TRBV19 to TRBJ1-1; D not certain. The germline CDR1 and CDR2 sequences are LNHDA and SQIVND (reference sequence). The CDR3 length is 16 residues. V shed 3 bases and J shed 5 bases, with 19 bases lying between them. CDR3 protein: CASSIGEDRVGTEAFF. The CDR3 nucleotides read TGTGCCAGTAGTATTGGGGAGGACCGGGTAGGGACTGAAGCTTTCTTT.

This clone was seen a handful of times. The chain has TRBV19 and TRBJ1-1; no clear D. The CDR3 sequence is 14 residues long. Germline values: CDR1 LNHDA, CDR2 SQIVND (reference sequence). Trimming removed 3 bases from V and 4 bases from J, with 12 bases in between. The CDR3 loop is CASSMNTGGTEAFF. CDR3 nucleotide sequence: TGTGCCAGTAGTATGAACACGGGTGGCACTGAAGCTTTCTTT.

The sample holds a few counts of this clone. The chain links TRBV11-2 to TRBJ2-7; D might be TRBD2 (5 bases). The CDR3 has 16 amino acids. Trimming left V 6 bases short and J 2 bases short, with 20 bases between. Germline-derived CDR1 and CDR2 are SGHAT and FQNNGV. The CDR3 reads CASRRYGRSRAYEQYF. Written as DNA, the CDR3 is TGTGCCAGCAGAAGATATGGGCGATCGAGGGCCTACGAGCAGTACTTC.

V and J are TRBV28 and TRBJ1-3, with TRBD1 identical over 7 bases. The germline gives CDR1 MDHEN, CDR2 SYDVKM. The CDR3 contains 14 residues. The V and J ends lost 6 bases and 4 bases, in that order; junction bases with no gene match: 6. Here the CDR3 reads CASSGQVFGNTIYF. For the CDR3, the DNA is TGTGCCAGCAGCGGACAGGTCTTCGGAAACACCATATATTTT.

The chain combines TRBV12-3 or TRBV12-4 with TRBJ2-7; 13 nucleotides line up with TRBD2. The CDR3 extends over 14 amino acids. V lost 6 bases, J lost 4 bases, and 3 bases stayed unmatched. CDR3 coding DNA: TGTGCCAGCAGGCGGACTAGCGGGAGTTACGAGCAGTACTTC. Protein sequence: CASRRTSGSYEQYF.

The chain combines TRBV7-9 with TRBJ2-3; D gene unclear. CDR3 length equals 14 residues. With 1 base removed from V and 2 bases from J, the gap between germline ends came to 7 bases. Germline values: CDR1 SEHNR, CDR2 FQNEAQ (reference sequence). In nucleotides, the CDR3 is TGTGCCAGCAGCTTAGGGCAGCTCACAGATACGCAGTATTTT. Amino acid sequence: CASSLGQLTDTQYF.

This chain uses TRBV25-1 with TRBJ1-4; D is perhaps TRBD1 (6 bases). CDR1 is MGHDK and CDR2 is SYGVNS in the germline V gene. The CDR3 runs to 15 residues. V was pared by 3 bases and J by 8 bases, with 16 bases between. The CDR3 region is CASSEATTGQEKLFF. DNA of the CDR3: TGTGCCAGCAGTGAGGCGACGACGGGACAAGAAAAACTGTTTTTT.

V usage is TRBV20-1 and J usage is TRBJ1-2; D is possibly TRBD1 (6 bases). The CDR3 extends over 13 amino acids. Trimming took 6 bases from V and 1 from J, leaving 12 bases between them. Germline V gene lookup returns CDR1 DFQATT and CDR2 SNEGSKA (reference sequence). CDR3 nucleotides: TGCAGTGCCCGGAAAGGGGGTAACTATGGCTACACCTTC. Protein sequence: CSARKGGNYGYTF.

This clone was found many times. The rearrangement uses TRBV18 and TRBJ2-3; 8 bases agree with TRBD2. Germline CDR1 reads KGHSH; CDR2 reads LQKENI. Trimming cost V 2 bases and J 4 bases; bases outside gene matches: 5. The CDR3 is 15 amino acids. Here the CDR3 DNA reads TGTGCCAGCTCACCATTGGCGGGGGGTTCAGATACGCAGTATTTT. Its protein is CASSPLAGGSDTQYF.

In this sample, this clone is medium-sized. The chain joins TRBV7-9 to TRBJ2-1; D is unresolved. The CDR3 consists of 14 residues. V dropped 5 bases and J dropped 0 bases, with 8 bases sitting between them. Germline CDR1 SEHNR, CDR2 FQNEAQ (reference sequence). CDR3 amino acids: CASSAQSSYNEQFF. The DNA for the CDR3 is TGTGCCAGCAGCGCGCAGAGCTCCTACAATGAGCAGTTCTTC. Combining the CDR3 with reference TRBV7-9 and TRBJ2-1 gives the whole variable domain DTGVSQNPRHKITKRGQNVTFRCDPISEHNRLYWYRQTLGQGPEFLTYFQNEAQLEKSRLLSDRFSAERPKGSFSTLEIQRTEQGDSAMYLCASSAQSSYNEQFFGPGTRLTVL.